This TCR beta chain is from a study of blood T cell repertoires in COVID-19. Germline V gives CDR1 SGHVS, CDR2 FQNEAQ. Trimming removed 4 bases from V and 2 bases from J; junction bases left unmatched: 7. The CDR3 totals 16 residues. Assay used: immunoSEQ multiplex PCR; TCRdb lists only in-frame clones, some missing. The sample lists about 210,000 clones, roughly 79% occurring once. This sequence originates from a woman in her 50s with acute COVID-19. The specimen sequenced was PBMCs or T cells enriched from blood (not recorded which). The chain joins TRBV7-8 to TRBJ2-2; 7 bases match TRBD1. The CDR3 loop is CASSWAGTANTGELFF. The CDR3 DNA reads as TGTGCCAGCAGCTGGGCCGGGACAGCCAACACCGGGGAGCTGTTTTTT. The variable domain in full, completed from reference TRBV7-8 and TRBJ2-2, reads GAGVSQSPRYKVAKRGQDVALRCDPISGHVSLFWYQQALGQGPEFLTYFQNEAQLDKSGLPSDRFFAERPEGSVSTLKIQRTQQEDSAVYLCASSWAGTANTGELFFGEGSRLTVL.